What follows are 30 T cell receptor beta chains derived from one specimen sequenced in a study of CD8 T cells in ankylosing spondylitis. TCRdb re-derived calls from the 5' RACE reads in MiXCR, one entry per CDR3 protein. The sample contains under 150,000 distinct CDR3 sequences, 9.3% of which appear only once. Sequencing used blood, either unsorted or a sorted T cell fraction (not recorded which). The source of these receptors is a male donor with ankylosing spondylitis or in good health (not recorded which).

At least ten counts were recorded for this clonotype. V and J are TRBV20-1 and TRBJ2-7, with D perhaps matching TRBD1 (6 bases). CDR3 length equals 13 residues. Trimming removed 1 base from V and 7 bases from J, with 14 bases in between. Germline V gives CDR1 DFQATT, CDR2 SNEGSKA (reference sequence). The CDR3 loop reads CSARGQAGVEQYF. CDR3 sequence (DNA): TGCAGTGCTAGAGGTCAGGCAGGGGTAGAGCAGTACTTC.

The chain combines TRBV7-2 with TRBJ2-1, with 8 bases lining up with TRBD1. Germline values: CDR1 SGHTA, CDR2 FQGNSA. V shed 4 bases and J 1 base; nucleotides not matched to a gene: 3. CDR3 length: 15 residues. The CDR3 region is CASSSRQGSYNEQFF. CDR3 nucleotide sequence: TGTGCCAGCAGCTCAAGACAGGGGTCCTACAATGAGCAGTTCTTC.

This clonotype was detected ten times or more. V gene TRBV7-2 combines with J gene TRBJ2-2; 8 bases map to TRBD2. Germline CDR1 and CDR2: SGHTA and FQGNSA. V was pared by 6 bases and J by 7 bases, with 13 bases of the junction left unmatched. The CDR3 contains 16 residues. The CDR3 DNA reads as TGTGCCAGCAGGCCGGCCAGCGGGAGTAGGATCGGGGAGCTGTTTTTT. Amino acid sequence: CASRPASGSRIGELFF.

There are many counts of this clonotype. This chain uses TRBV7-2 with TRBJ2-1; no reliable D call. CDR3 length: 15 residues. Trimming removed 2 bases from V and 6 bases from J, with 14 bases in between. CDR1 and CDR2 (germline): SGHTA, FQGNSA. The CDR3: CASSLRGRFPNEQFF. CDR3 DNA: TGTGCCAGCAGCTTACGCGGCAGGTTCCCCAATGAGCAGTTCTTC.

This chain joins TRBV18 and TRBJ2-7; 9 nucleotides agree with TRBD1. The CDR3 extends over 14 amino acids. Per germline, CDR1 KGHSH and CDR2 LQKENI. V gave up 5 bases and J gave up 1 base; unmatched junction bases: 3. CDR3 DNA sequence: TGTGCCAGCTCATCGGGACAGGGTTCCTACGAGCAGTACTTC. The encoded protein is CASSSGQGSYEQYF.

The table lists this clonotype with many counts. The chain combines TRBV20-1 with TRBJ2-1; D possibly corresponds to TRBD2 (6 bases). Per the germline V gene, CDR1 is DFQATT and CDR2 is SNEGSKA (reference sequence). The CDR3 is 13 amino acids. Trimming left V 3 bases short and J 3 bases short, with 9 bases between. For the CDR3, the DNA is TGCAGTGCTAGGCGGGGCCTCTACAATGAGCAGTTCTTC. Translation gives CSARRGLYNEQFF.

In this sample, this clonotype turned up many times. The chain combines TRBV20-1 with TRBJ1-5; no firm D call. The length of the CDR3 is 12 residues. Trimming left V 0 bases short and J 5 bases short, with 5 bases between. Germline-derived CDR1 and CDR2 are DFQATT and SNEGSKA (reference sequence). This CDR3 is CSARDGHQPQHF. CDR3 DNA: TGCAGTGCTAGAGATGGGCATCAGCCCCAGCATTTT.

This clonotype was detected ten times or more. V is TRBV20-1 and J is TRBJ1-5, with 10 bases that match TRBD1. The CDR3 totals 14 residues. CDR1 is DFQATT and CDR2 is SNEGSKA in the germline V gene (reference sequence). The J segment lost 6 bases and the V segment lost 7 bases, leaving 9 bases of the junction unmatched. The CDR3: CSGQIGTGVQPQHF. CDR3 DNA sequence: TGCAGTGGTCAGATAGGGACAGGGGTTCAGCCCCAGCATTTT.

This clonotype has a count of ten or more. The rearrangement links TRBV20-1 to TRBJ1-2; a possible D gene is TRBD1 (5 bases). This CDR3 comprises 16 residues. The V gene lost 1 base and the J gene lost 7 bases, with 22 bases spanning the gap. Germline V gene sequence: CDR1 DFQATT, CDR2 SNEGSKA (reference sequence). This CDR3 is CSARGLGRGASSGYTF. The CDR3 DNA reads TGCAGTGCTAGAGGGCTTGGGAGGGGAGCATCCTCTGGCTACACCTTC.

This clonotype was seen more than once but under ten times. The rearrangement joins TRBV2 to TRBJ2-2; 10 nucleotides agree with TRBD2. Germline V lookup: CDR1 SNHLY, CDR2 FYNNEI. Trimming took 6 bases from V and 7 from J; bases not matched to a gene: 11. The CDR3 length is 16 residues. The CDR3 reads CASRDWGLAQHGELFF. DNA for the CDR3: TGTGCCAGCAGGGACTGGGGACTAGCGCAACACGGGGAGCTGTTTTTT. Full variable domain (missing parts from reference TRBV2 and TRBJ2-2): EPEVTQTPSHQVTQMGQEVILRCVPISNHLYFYWYRQILGQKVEFLVSFYNNEISEKSEIFDDQFSVERPDGSNFTLKIRSTKLEDSAMYFCASRDWGLAQHGELFFGEGSRLTVL.

In its sample, this clonotype was seen a few times. The J gene is TRBJ2-1, the V gene TRBV18; a weak D match, TRBD2 (6 bases). The CDR3 is made up of 18 amino acids. CDR1 is KGHSH, CDR2 LQKENI, per germline. Trimming removed 4 bases from V and 9 bases from J, with 28 bases in between. CDR3 residues: CASSLTSNGRVNGGEQFF. CDR3 bases: TGTGCCAGCTCACTAACATCAAACGGGAGAGTCAATGGAGGTGAGCAGTTCTTC.

The table lists this clonotype with many counts. The rearrangement joins TRBV5-1 to TRBJ2-2; TRBD2 agrees at 14 bases. The CDR3 runs to 16 residues. CDR1 is SGHRS, CDR2 YFSETQ, per germline. V trimming: 7 bases; J trimming: 0 bases; junction bases outside the gene matches: 2. The CDR3 DNA reads as TGCGCCAGCGGGACTAGCGGGGGCGCGAACACCGGGGAGCTGTTTTTT. Translated: CASGTSGGANTGELFF.

A few counts support this clonotype. The V call is TRBV14, the J call TRBJ2-1; D is possibly TRBD2 (5 bases). This CDR3 region has 13 residues. The germline V gene has CDR1 SGHDN and CDR2 FVKESK. Trimming cost V 2 bases and J 11 bases, with 13 bases left between them. CDR3 nucleotides: TGTGCCAGCAGCCAATCAATCGGGGTACAGCAGTTCTTC. Its translation: CASSQSIGVQQFF.

In this sample, this clonotype turned up many times. The chain joins TRBV20-1 to TRBJ2-3; 10 bases agree with TRBD2. The CDR3 runs to 16 residues. Germline loops: CDR1 DFQATT, CDR2 SNEGSKA (reference sequence). The CDR3 nucleotides read TGCAGAGCCGGGACTAGCGAGATGAAGGACACAGATACGCAGTATTTT. Encoded protein: CRAGTSEMKDTDTQYF.

This clonotype was counted many times. V is TRBV5-1 and J is TRBJ1-1; 9 bases are shared with TRBD1. From germline, CDR1 is SGHRS and CDR2 YFSETQ. The CDR3 is 16 amino acids. The V gene end was trimmed by 5 bases and the J gene end by 1 base; junction bases not matched to a gene: 9. The CDR3, as DNA: TGCGCCAGCAGGAAGTCACAGGGGGCGAGGAACACTGAAGCTTTCTTT. Translating it yields CASRKSQGARNTEAFF.

This clonotype was counted ten times or more. The rearrangement links TRBV20-1 to TRBJ2-1; 8 bases agree with TRBD2. The junction had 13 bases not matched to a gene; V was cut back by 6 bases and J by 9 bases. The germline gives CDR1 DFQATT, CDR2 SNEGSKA (reference sequence). The CDR3 has 14 residues. CDR3 sequence: CSANPSGLLGEQFF. The CDR3 region has the DNA TGCAGTGCCAACCCTAGCGGGCTATTAGGTGAGCAGTTCTTC.

The sample holds a few counts of this clonotype. The chain couples TRBV12-3 or TRBV12-4 to TRBJ2-5; D is tentatively TRBD1 or TRBD2 (5 bases each). The CDR3 contains 14 residues. Trimming took 4 bases from V and 3 from J, leaving 12 bases between them. CDR3 sequence: CASSWSGAEETQYF. CDR3 nucleotide sequence: TGTGCCAGCAGTTGGTCCGGGGCAGAAGAGACCCAGTACTTC.

This clonotype came up a few times. V gene TRBV7-2 combines with J gene TRBJ1-6, with D possibly matching TRBD1 (5 bases). Per the germline V gene, CDR1 is SGHTA and CDR2 is FQGNSA. CDR3 length: 15 amino acids. V was pared by 0 bases and J by 8 bases, with 11 bases between. The CDR3 sequence is CASSLAGTSYSPLHF. The DNA of the CDR3 is TGTGCCAGCAGCTTAGCCGGGACCTCATATTCACCCCTCCACTTT. Full variable domain (missing parts from reference TRBV7-2 and TRBJ1-6): GAGVSQSPSNKVTEKGKDVELRCDPISGHTALYWYRQSLGQGLEFLIYFQGNSAPDKSGLPSDRFSAERTGGSVSTLTIQRTQQEDSAVYLCASSLAGTSYSPLHFGNGTRLTVT.

This clonotype was seen only a few times. The rearrangement uses TRBV20-1 and TRBJ2-7; 7 bases are shared with TRBD2. The junction had 20 bases not matched to a gene; V was cut back by 3 bases and J by 6 bases. The length of the CDR3 is 17 residues. The germline gives CDR1 DFQATT, CDR2 SNEGSKA (reference sequence). Here the CDR3 reads CSASSSTGEGVGAEQYF. The CDR3 bases are TGCAGTGCTAGTTCATCCACGGGGGAGGGAGTTGGAGCCGAGCAGTACTTC.

The genes are TRBV5-1 and TRBJ2-5; TRBD1 matches at 7 bases. Germline CDR1 is SGHRS and CDR2 is YFSETQ. The V gene end was trimmed by 1 base and the J gene end by 4 bases; junction bases not matched to a gene: 7. The CDR3 runs 15 residues. In DNA form, the CDR3 reads TGCGCCAGCAGCTTGTTGGGACAGATTCGAGAGACCCAGTACTTC. Translated: CASSLLGQIRETQYF.

This clonotype was counted many times. V and J are TRBV20-1 and TRBJ2-3; TRBD2 agrees at 8 bases. Trimming at V came to 2 bases and at J to 1 base, leaving 8 bases not matched to a gene. The CDR3 runs to 16 residues. The V gene's germline CDR1 is DFQATT and CDR2 SNEGSKA (reference sequence). This CDR3 reads CSARPKTSDGTDTQYF. The CDR3 coding sequence is TGCAGTGCTAGACCGAAGACTAGCGATGGCACAGATACGCAGTATTTT.

This clonotype was seen at least ten times. The J gene is TRBJ1-2, the V gene TRBV7-9; D may be TRBD1 (5 bases). The CDR3 is 15 amino acids. Germline assignment: CDR1 SEHNR and CDR2 FQNEAQ (reference sequence). With 5 bases removed from V and 5 bases from J, the gap between germline ends came to 18 bases. CDR3 amino acids: CASSPAGRVTYGYTF. In DNA form, the CDR3 reads TGTGCCAGCAGCCCCGCGGGGCGGGTGACGTATGGCTACACCTTC. The full variable domain, completed using reference TRBV7-9 and TRBJ1-2, is DTGVSQNPRHKITKRGQNVTFRCDPISEHNRLYWYRQTLGQGPEFLTYFQNEAQLEKSRLLSDRFSAERPKGSFSTLEIQRTEQGDSAMYLCASSPAGRVTYGYTFGSGTRLTVV.

This clonotype was seen repeatedly, ten times or more. J is TRBJ1-1 and V is TRBV5-1, with 11 positions matching TRBD1. V was pared by 2 bases and J by 4 bases, with 4 bases of the junction left unmatched. The CDR3 loop spans 15 amino acids. Germline loops: CDR1 SGHRS, CDR2 YFSETQ. CDR3 in amino acids: CASSFYGTGGTEAFF. CDR3 sequence (DNA): TGCGCCAGCAGCTTCTACGGGACAGGGGGCACTGAAGCTTTCTTT.

This clonotype appeared many times. The DNA of the CDR3 is TGCAGCGTGGGGAGACTAGCGGGAGGACCGGACAATGAGCAGTTCTTC. Translating gives CSVGRLAGGPDNEQFF. The V gene is TRBV29-1, the J gene TRBJ2-1; the match to TRBD2 covers 13 bases. Germline V CDR1 and CDR2: SQVTM, ANQGSEA. The CDR3 length is 16 residues. The V and J ends lost 6 bases and 5 bases, in that order; junction bases with no gene match: 10.

This chain uses TRBV29-1 with TRBJ1-5; D call uncertain. V was pared by 3 bases and J by 0 bases, with 6 bases between. The CDR3 is 13 residues long. Germline assignment: CDR1 SQVTM and CDR2 ANQGSEA. The CDR3 sequence is CSVETNSNQPQHF. DNA of the CDR3: TGCAGCGTTGAGACAAATAGCAATCAGCCCCAGCATTTT. Together with reference TRBV29-1 and TRBJ1-5, the CDR3 gives the full variable domain: SAVISQKPSRDICQRGTSLTIQCQVDSQVTMMFWYRQQPGQSLTLIATANQGSEATYESGFVIDKFPISRPNLTFSTLTVSNMSPEDSSIYLCSVETNSNQPQHFGDGTRLSIL.

V usage is TRBV2 and J usage is TRBJ2-5, with D possibly matching TRBD1 (6 bases). CDR1 is SNHLY, CDR2 FYNNEI, per germline. This CDR3 is built from 13 residues. The V gene lost 6 bases and the J gene lost 5 bases, with 13 bases spanning the gap. CDR3 coding DNA: TGTGCCAGCAGGCCGCAGGGGTGGGAGACCCAGTACTTC. Translating it yields CASRPQGWETQYF.

This clonotype was seen more than once but under ten times. V and J are TRBV28 and TRBJ2-5; 10 positions agree with TRBD2. Germline lookup yields CDR1 MDHEN and CDR2 SYDVKM. V shed 9 bases and J 5 bases; nucleotides not matched to a gene: 9. This CDR3 has 14 amino acids. CDR3 protein: CASRAGGPGETQYF. The CDR3, as DNA: TGTGCCAGTAGAGCGGGAGGGCCGGGGGAGACCCAGTACTTC. The complete variable domain, with remaining parts taken from reference TRBV28 and TRBJ2-5, reads DVKVTQSSRYLVKRTGEKVFLECVQDMDHENMFWYRQDPGLGLRLIYFSYDVKMKEKGDIPEGYSVSREKKERFSLILESASTNQTSMYLCASRAGGPGETQYFGPGTRLLVL.

This clonotype has a count of ten or more. The J gene is TRBJ1-3, the V gene TRBV6-1; D is uncertain. This CDR3 has 14 amino acids. Trimming cost V 6 bases and J 0 bases, with 9 bases left between them. Looked up from germline, CDR1 is MNHNS and CDR2 is SASEGT. The CDR3: CASSGLPSGNTIYF. The CDR3 nucleotides read TGTGCCAGCAGCGGACTGCCCTCTGGAAACACCATATATTTT.

V gene TRBV29-1 combines with J gene TRBJ2-2; D remains unclear. The CDR3 sequence is 13 residues long. Germline lookup yields CDR1 SQVTM and CDR2 ANQGSEA. V shed 6 bases and J shed 1 base, with 9 bases lying between them. The CDR3 sequence is CSVLGRNTGELFF. The CDR3 region has the DNA TGCAGCGTCCTCGGGCGGAACACCGGGGAGCTGTTTTTT.

The V call is TRBV5-1, the J call TRBJ2-1; TRBD2 aligns across 9 bases. This CDR3 region has 14 residues. Per the germline V gene, CDR1 is SGHRS and CDR2 is YFSETQ. V lost 4 bases, J lost 4 bases, and 3 bases stayed unmatched. CDR3: CASSMAGGYNEQFF. Written as DNA, the CDR3 is TGCGCCAGCAGCATGGCGGGAGGGTACAATGAGCAGTTCTTC.